The 15 T cell receptor beta chains reported below all come from one sample, sequenced in a study of blood T cell repertoires in COVID-19 (dated by TCRdb to 2020 to 2022). To prepare the library, the immunoSEQ multiplex PCR assay was applied. In its TCRdb copy, this immuneACCESS table keeps in-frame sequences only and misses some clones. Where compared with another copy, unresolved V genes explain less than half of these, and the others have no known cause. This sample holds tens of thousands of clones; 74% were observed only once. The top ten constitute 28% of the sample. The specimen was peripheral blood. The receptors originated from a woman over 75 with acute or convalescent COVID-19.

V usage is TRBV24-1 and J usage is TRBJ1-5; D gene uncertain. CDR1 is KGHDR and CDR2 is SFDVKD in the germline V gene. The CDR3 has 14 amino acids. Trimming removed 5 bases from V and 4 bases from J, with 11 bases in between. CDR3 nucleotide sequence: TGTGCCACCAGTGGGAGGGTTTGGAATCAGCCCCAGCATTTT. Translated: CATSGRVWNQPQHF.

The chain couples TRBV19 to TRBJ2-5; D possibly corresponds to TRBD1 (6 bases). Germline CDR1 LNHDA, CDR2 SQIVND (reference sequence). CDR3 size: 16 residues. Trimming removed 3 bases from V and 1 base from J, with 15 bases in between. The CDR3 loop is CASSIDAGTSQETQYF. The CDR3 coding sequence is TGTGCCAGTAGTATTGATGCCGGGACAAGCCAAGAGACCCAGTACTTC.

This chain joins TRBV5-1 and TRBJ1-1; 9 bases agree with TRBD1. This CDR3 has 15 amino acids. V shed 4 bases, J shed 3 bases, and the junction held 7 bases outside the gene matches. Per the germline V gene, CDR1 is SGHRS and CDR2 is YFSETQ. The CDR3 bases are TGCGCCAGCAGCCTAAGACAGGGGGTGGACACTGAAGCTTTCTTT. Translation gives CASSLRQGVDTEAFF.

The chain is built from TRBV7-8 and TRBJ2-7, with 7 positions matching TRBD1. Trimming took 2 bases from V and 2 from J; bases not matched to a gene: 0. Germline V gene data show CDR1 as SGHVS and CDR2 as FQNEAQ. This CDR3 has 13 amino acids. CDR3 bases: TGTGCCAGCAGCTTACAGGGGGCCTACGAGCAGTACTTC. It translates to CASSLQGAYEQYF. Full variable domain (missing parts from reference TRBV7-8 and TRBJ2-7): GAGVSQSPRYKVAKRGQDVALRCDPISGHVSLFWYQQALGQGPEFLTYFQNEAQLDKSGLPSDRFFAERPEGSVSTLKIQRTQQEDSAVYLCASSLQGAYEQYFGPGTRLTVT.

The rearrangement joins TRBV19 to TRBJ1-2; D remains unclear. V was trimmed by 0 bases and J by 8 bases, leaving 7 bases between them. The germline gives CDR1 LNHDA, CDR2 SQIVND (reference sequence). The CDR3 covers 12 residues. Here the CDR3 DNA reads TGTGCCAGTAGTATAGATCAGCGAGGCTACACCTTC. Amino acid sequence: CASSIDQRGYTF.

The chain has TRBV11-3 and TRBJ1-2, with TRBD1 as a possible D gene (5 bases). This CDR3 spans 14 amino acids. The V gene lost 4 bases and the J gene lost 5 bases, with 14 bases spanning the gap. The germline CDR1 and CDR2 sequences are SGHNT and YENEEA. CDR3 DNA sequence: TGTGCCAGCAGCTCTTCAGGGTTTAGGTATGGCTACACCTTC. Its protein product is CASSSSGFRYGYTF.

CDR3 DNA: TGTGCCAGCAGATGGGCTAGCGGGAGCGAGACCCAGTACTTC. This gives the protein CASRWASGSETQYF. This rearrangement joins TRBV3-1 (or the pseudogene TRBV3-2) to TRBJ2-5; the match to TRBD2 covers 10 bases. J lost 5 bases, V lost 6 bases, and 6 bases had no gene match. Germline V CDR1 and CDR2: LGHDT, YNNKEL (reference sequence). This CDR3 spans 14 amino acids.

This clone was seen once. This chain links TRBV28 with TRBJ2-3; a weak D match, TRBD2 (6 bases). This CDR3 is built from 13 residues. The V and J ends lost 4 bases and 4 bases respectively, with 9 bases between them. Germline lookup yields CDR1 MDHEN and CDR2 SYDVKM. The CDR3 DNA reads TGTGCCAGCAGTTCGTGGGGGGCAGATACGCAGTATTTT. This gives the protein CASSSWGADTQYF. Together with reference TRBV28 and TRBJ2-3, the CDR3 gives the full variable domain: DVKVTQSSRYLVKRTGEKVFLECVQDMDHENMFWYRQDPGLGLRLIYFSYDVKMKEKGDIPEGYSVSREKKERFSLILESASTNQTSMYLCASSSWGADTQYFGPGTRLTVL.

This chain joins TRBV18 and TRBJ2-6, with 9 bases identical to TRBD1. CDR1 KGHSH and CDR2 LQKENI come from the germline V gene. Trimming cost V 3 bases and J 3 bases; bases outside gene matches: 9. The CDR3 totals 18 residues. CDR3: CASSPPPGQGGGANVLTF. In DNA form, the CDR3 reads TGTGCCAGCTCACCTCCCCCGGGACAGGGTGGTGGGGCCAACGTCCTGACTTTC.

The V gene is TRBV10-2, the J gene TRBJ1-3; weak D call: TRBD1 (5 bases). The CDR3 has 14 residues. Trimming cost V 0 bases and J 5 bases, with 8 bases left between them. The germline V gene has CDR1 WSHSY and CDR2 SAAADI. CDR3 protein: CASSESWTRNTIYF. The CDR3 DNA follows: TGCGCCAGCAGTGAGTCTTGGACAAGAAACACCATATATTTT.

The V and J genes are TRBV10-2 and TRBJ1-5; TRBD1 matches at 9 bases. V trimming: 6 bases; J trimming: 5 bases; junction bases outside the gene matches: 11. This CDR3 spans 16 amino acids. CDR1 WSHSY and CDR2 SAAADI come from the germline V gene. This CDR3 is CASSGVRTGAHQPQHF. Written as DNA, the CDR3 is TGCGCCAGCAGCGGGGTGAGGACAGGGGCCCATCAGCCCCAGCATTTT.

This clone has only a few counts. The V call is TRBV28, the J call TRBJ1-2; perhaps TRBD1 as D (6 bases). Per the germline V gene, CDR1 is MDHEN and CDR2 is SYDVKM. The CDR3 is 15 residues long. Trimming stripped 1 base from V and 5 bases from J, with 14 bases between. The CDR3 DNA follows: TGTGCCAGCAGTTTATCCCCTGAGAGGGGGTATGGCTACACCTTC. This encodes CASSLSPERGYGYTF.

The chain recombines TRBV4-1 with TRBJ2-3, with 10 bases identical to TRBD1. The CDR3 spans 20 residues. V trimming: 2 bases; J trimming: 2 bases; junction bases outside the gene matches: 16. Germline V gene lookup returns CDR1 MGHRA and CDR2 YSYEKL. The CDR3 protein is CASSQLRPGQGTSLTDTQYF. The CDR3 DNA reads as TGCGCCAGCAGCCAACTACGGCCGGGACAGGGGACTTCACTCACAGATACGCAGTATTTT.

The chain uses TRBV28 and TRBJ2-7; D may be TRBD1 (5 bases). The CDR3 runs 13 residues. Germline CDR1 is MDHEN and CDR2 is SYDVKM. The germline V and J ends were trimmed by 4 bases and 3 bases, with 10 bases remaining between them. The CDR3 DNA reads as TGTGCCAGCAGTTCACACGACAGCTACGAGCAGTACTTC. Translated: CASSSHDSYEQYF.

This sequence joins TRBV28 and TRBJ2-7, with 8 bases aligning to TRBD1. Germline lookup yields CDR1 MDHEN and CDR2 SYDVKM. The CDR3 loop spans 16 amino acids. V trimming: 5 bases; J trimming: 4 bases; junction bases outside the gene matches: 13. The CDR3 spells CASSTTTQGADYEQYF. CDR3 nucleotides: TGTGCCAGCAGTACTACAACTCAGGGGGCGGATTACGAGCAGTACTTC.